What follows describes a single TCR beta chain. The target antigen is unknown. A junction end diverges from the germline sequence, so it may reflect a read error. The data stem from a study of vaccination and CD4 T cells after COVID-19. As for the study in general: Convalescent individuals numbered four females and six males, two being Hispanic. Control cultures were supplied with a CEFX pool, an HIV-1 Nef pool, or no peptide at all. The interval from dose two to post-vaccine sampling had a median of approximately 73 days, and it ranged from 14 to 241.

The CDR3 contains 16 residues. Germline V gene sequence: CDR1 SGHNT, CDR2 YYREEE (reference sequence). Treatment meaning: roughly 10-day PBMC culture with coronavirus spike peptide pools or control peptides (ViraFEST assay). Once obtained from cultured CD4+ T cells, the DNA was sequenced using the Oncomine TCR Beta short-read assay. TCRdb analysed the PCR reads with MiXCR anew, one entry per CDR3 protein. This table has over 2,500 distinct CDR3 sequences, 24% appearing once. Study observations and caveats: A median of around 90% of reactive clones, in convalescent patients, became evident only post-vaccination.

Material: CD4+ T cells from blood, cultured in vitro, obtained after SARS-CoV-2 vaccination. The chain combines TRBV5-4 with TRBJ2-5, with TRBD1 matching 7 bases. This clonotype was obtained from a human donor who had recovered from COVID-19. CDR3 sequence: CASSSQTGTAQKTQYF. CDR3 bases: TGTGCCAGCAGCTCCCAAACCGGGACAGCCCAAAAGACCCAGTACTTC.